One sample yielded the 10 T cell receptor beta chains listed below, sequenced in a study of spatial heterogeneity in lung cancer. Time point in this sample: sample taken at primary tumor resection. Unsorted whole RNA of tumor, nontumor lung or frozen PBMC was sequenced. TCRdb re-derived calls from the 5' RACE reads in MiXCR, one entry per CDR3 protein. Here the sample spans around 12,000 distinct CDR3 sequences, over 11% being singletons. The sequenced sample was PBMCs, obtained at surgery. The receptors were gathered from a female donor with early-stage non-small cell lung cancer.

In its sample, this clonotype was seen many times. The chain has TRBV4-2 and TRBJ2-1, with D perhaps matching TRBD2 (6 bases). The CDR3 is 16 residues long. V was clipped by 4 bases and J by 7 bases, with 20 bases between them. Per the germline V gene, CDR1 is LGHNA and CDR2 is YNFKEQ. The DNA of the CDR3 is TGTGCCAGCAGCCCCCGGGAGTCACTATCGAAAAATGAGCAGTTCTTC. Its translation is CASSPRESLSKNEQFF.

This clonotype was picked up many times. This chain links TRBV7-2 with TRBJ1-1; 8 bases line up with TRBD1. CDR1 is SGHTA, CDR2 FQGNSA, per germline. J lost 6 bases, V lost 4 bases, and 4 bases had no gene match. CDR3 length: 13 residues. DNA of the CDR3: TGTGCCAGCAGCTCCAGGACAGGGCCTGAAGCTTTCTTT. It specifies CASSSRTGPEAFF.

This clonotype was picked up many times. The rearrangement links TRBV7-6 to TRBJ1-2; 10 bases line up with TRBD1. With V trimmed by 5 bases and J by 4 bases, 1 base remained unmatched. The CDR3 spans 13 residues. Germline loops: CDR1 SGHVS, CDR2 FNYEAQ. CDR3 residues: CASSRDRGYGYTF. The CDR3 coding sequence is TGTGCCAGCAGCCGGGACAGGGGCTATGGCTACACCTTC. Looking up the rest from reference TRBV7-6 and TRBJ1-2 gives the full variable domain: GAGVSQSPRYKVTKRGQDVALRCDPISGHVSLYWYRQALGQGPEFLTYFNYEAQQDKSGLPNDRFSAERPEGSISTLTIQRTEQRDSAMYRCASSRDRGYGYTFGSGTRLTVV.

This clonotype was picked up many times. This chain links TRBV29-1 with TRBJ2-5; D is possibly TRBD1 (6 bases). This CDR3 comprises 14 residues. Trimming removed 5 bases from V and 2 bases from J, with 15 bases in between. Per the germline V gene, CDR1 is SQVTM and CDR2 is ANQGSEA. The CDR3 coding sequence is TGCAGCGTTAAGGACAGCTCTCGTCAAGAGACCCAGTACTTC. It translates to CSVKDSSRQETQYF.

This clonotype turned up a few times. The CDR3 region has the DNA TGTGCCAGCAGGCCGAAAGACAAGTCCGGGCAGCACACAGATACGCAGTATTTT. Amino acid sequence: CASRPKDKSGQHTDTQYF. The chain carries TRBV21-1 and TRBJ2-3; TRBD1, the table's D call, lacks a check against the DNA. TRBV21-1 is a recognized pseudogene. This CDR3 has 18 amino acids.

This clonotype ranks as medium-sized. V gene TRBV6-2 or TRBV6-3 combines with J gene TRBJ2-5; a possible D gene is TRBD1 (6 bases). The CDR3 length is 16 residues. V was shortened by 2 bases and J by 5 bases, with 18 bases between the two germline ends. Germline loops: CDR1 MNHEY, CDR2 SVGEGT. CDR3 nucleotides: TGTGCCAGCAGTTACCGACTAAGGGGGATGGAGGAGACCCAGTACTTC. Its translation is CASSYRLRGMEETQYF.

This clonotype was counted many times. CDR3 loop: CATSHLVGGYTF. The CDR3 bases are TGTGCCACCAGCCACCTCGTGGGGGGCTACACCTTC. The rearrangement joins TRBV15 to TRBJ1-2, with unresolved D. The germline V gene has CDR1 LNHNV and CDR2 YYDKDF (reference sequence). This CDR3 spans 12 amino acids. Trimming stripped 5 bases from V and 8 bases from J, with 12 bases between.

This clonotype was found many times. V is TRBV5-1 and J is TRBJ2-3, with 7 nucleotides matching TRBD2. Looked up from germline, CDR1 is SGHRS and CDR2 is YFSETQ. V shed 0 bases, J shed 8 bases, and the junction held 9 bases outside the gene matches. This CDR3 has 15 amino acids. The CDR3 sequence: CASSLDPSGPGTQYF. The CDR3, as DNA: TGCGCCAGCAGCTTGGACCCTAGCGGACCCGGTACGCAGTATTTT.

This clonotype ranks as medium-sized (0.01 to 0.1%). The junction does not match germline at one end; this may be a read error. This chain joins TRBV7-9 and TRBJ2-7; 8 bases map to TRBD2. The CDR3 covers 14 residues. In germline, CDR1 is SEHNR, CDR2 FQNEAQ (reference sequence). The CDR3 coding sequence is TGTGCCAGCAGCTTGACGGGAGGGCTCGACGAACAGTACTTC. Translating gives CASSLTGGLDEQYF.

This clonotype was counted ten times or more. The chain employs TRBV27 and TRBJ2-2; no clear D. CDR1 and CDR2 from the germline V gene are MNHEY and SMNVEV (reference sequence). Trimming stripped 2 bases from V and 4 bases from J, with 5 bases between. The CDR3 spans 13 residues. The CDR3, as DNA: TGTGCCAGCAGTTTAACGGGCACCGGGGAGCTGTTTTTT. Translating it yields CASSLTGTGELFF.